This entry describes one T cell receptor beta chain. Its antigen is unidentified. This record belongs to a study of siplizumab effects on memory and regulatory T cells. General study points: Under siplizumab, alloreactive sequences traced to unstimulated CD4+ memory cells were significantly reduced. Where siplizumab was present, mappable alloreactive CD4+ clones averaged roughly 72% Treg-derived, compared with more than 25% in controls. Naive T cells seemed more diverse than memory cells and seemed major alloresponse contributors.

This CDR3 region has 12 residues. The germline gives CDR1 SGHTA, CDR2 FQGNSA. Trimming took off 1 base at V and 7 bases at J, with 4 bases between the two ends. Sequencing used immunoSEQ multiplex PCR; TCRdb keeps in-frame clones, though not all of them. The sample includes tens of thousands of clones, roughly 85% seen only once; the top ten take roughly 0.4%. The sequenced sample consisted of memory CD4+ T cells sorted from blood. This sequence joins TRBV7-2 and TRBJ2-2; D remains unclear. The sequence came from a human donor in good health. CDR3 sequence: CASSLGHGELFF. The CDR3 DNA reads as TGTGCCAGCAGCTTAGGGCACGGGGAGCTGTTTTTT.